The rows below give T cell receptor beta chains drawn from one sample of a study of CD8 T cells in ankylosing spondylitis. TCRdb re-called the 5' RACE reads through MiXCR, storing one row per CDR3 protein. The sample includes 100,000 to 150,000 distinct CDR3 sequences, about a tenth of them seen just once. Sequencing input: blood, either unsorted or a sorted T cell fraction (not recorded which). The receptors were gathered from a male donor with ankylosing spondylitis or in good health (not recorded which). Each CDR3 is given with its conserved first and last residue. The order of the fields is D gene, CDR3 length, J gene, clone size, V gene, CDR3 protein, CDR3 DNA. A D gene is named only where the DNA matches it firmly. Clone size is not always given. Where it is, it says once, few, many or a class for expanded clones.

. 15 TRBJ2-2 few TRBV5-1 CASSLAGADTGELFF TGCGCCAGCTCGCTTGCAGGGGCCGACACCGGGGAGCTGTTTTTT
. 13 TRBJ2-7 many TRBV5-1 CASSLLLDDEQYF TGCGCCAGCAGCTTGCTTTTGGATGACGAGCAGTACTTC
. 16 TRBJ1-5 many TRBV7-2 CASSLLHDYSNQPQHF TGTGCCAGCAGCCTTCTACACGATTATAGCAATCAGCCCCAGCATTTT
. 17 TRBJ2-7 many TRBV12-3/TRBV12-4 CASSYGWASDPSYEQYF TGTGCCAGCAGCTATGGGTGGGCTAGCGACCCCTCCTACGAGCAGTACTTC
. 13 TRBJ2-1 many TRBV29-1 CSVGQRGGQGQFF TGCAGCGTTGGTCAACGGGGTGGTCAAGGGCAGTTCTTC
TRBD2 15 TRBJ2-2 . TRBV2 CASRPLAGVTGELFF TGTGCCAGCAGACCACTAGCGGGAGTAACCGGGGAGCTGTTTTTT
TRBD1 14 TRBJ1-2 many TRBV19 CASSAPGQARGYTF TGTGCCAGTAGTGCCCCGGGACAGGCGAGGGGCTACACCTTC
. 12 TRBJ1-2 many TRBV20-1 CSAARANYGYTF TGCAGTGCTGCTCGAGCTAACTATGGCTACACCTTC
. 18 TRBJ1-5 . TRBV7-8 CASSVTGTLAGSNQPQHF TGTGCCAGCAGCGTGACCGGGACCCTCGCGGGCAGCAATCAGCCCCAGCATTTT
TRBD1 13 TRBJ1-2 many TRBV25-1 CASSETGVSFYTF TGTGCCAGCAGTGAGACAGGGGTTTCTTTCTACACCTTC
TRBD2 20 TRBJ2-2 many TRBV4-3 CASSQDGGSGIPPSTGELFF TGCGCCAGCAGCCAAGATGGGGGTAGCGGGATCCCACCGAGCACCGGGGAGCTGTTTTTT
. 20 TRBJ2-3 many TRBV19 CAREDSSIYYGSPSTDTQYF TGTGCCAGAGAGGACTCCAGTATCTACTATGGATCACCCAGCACAGATACGCAGTATTTT
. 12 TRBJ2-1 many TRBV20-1 CSVTRGYNEQFF TGCAGTGTTACCAGGGGTTACAATGAGCAGTTCTTC
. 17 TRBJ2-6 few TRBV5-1 CASSFRWTDSGANGLTF TGCGCCAGCAGCTTCCGGTGGACGGACTCTGGGGCCAACGGCCTGACTTTC
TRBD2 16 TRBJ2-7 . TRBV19 CASSIEIGREADEQYF TGTGCCAGTAGTATTGAGATCGGGAGGGAAGCGGACGAGCAGTACTTC
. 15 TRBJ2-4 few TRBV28 CASSFPGGPKNIQYF TGTGCCAGCAGTTTTCCAGGTGGGCCCAAAAACATTCAGTACTTC
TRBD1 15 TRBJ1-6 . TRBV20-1 CSARVGGQGGSPLHF TGCAGTGCTAGAGTTGGGGGACAGGGGGGTTCACCCCTCCACTTT
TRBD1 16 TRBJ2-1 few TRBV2 CASRELGQGNYNEQFF TGTGCCAGCAGAGAATTGGGACAGGGGAACTACAATGAGCAGTTCTTC
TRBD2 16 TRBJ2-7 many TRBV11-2 CASSSNFGSGRHEQYF TGTGCCAGCAGCTCGAATTTTGGGAGCGGGAGGCACGAGCAGTACTTC
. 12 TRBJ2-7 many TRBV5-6 CASSLAVYEQYF TGTGCCAGCAGCTTGGCCGTTTACGAGCAGTACTTC
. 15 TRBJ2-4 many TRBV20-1 CSARDQGSLTFIQYF TGCAGTGCTAGAGATCAGGGCAGCCTAACATTCATTCAGTACTTC
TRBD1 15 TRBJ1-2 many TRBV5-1 CASKVMTGDNYGYTF TGCGCCAGCAAAGTCATGACAGGGGATAACTATGGCTACACCTTC
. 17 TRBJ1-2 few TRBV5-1 CASSSIKDPPGGYGYTF TGCGCCAGCAGCTCCATAAAGGACCCCCCGGGGGGCTATGGCTACACCTTC
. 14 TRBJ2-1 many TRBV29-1 CSVDLARFYNEQFF TGCAGCGTTGACCTAGCCCGGTTTTACAATGAGCAGTTCTTC